This T cell receptor (beta chain) was identified in a study of chemoradiotherapy in HPV16-positive cancers. Notes on the study in general: Better recurrence-free survival went with HPV-responsive T-cell expansion in HPV16-positive patients.

Using immunoSEQ multiplex PCR, the repertoire was profiled, and TCRdb retains in-frame clones only, with some absent. This table holds tens of thousands of clones, just under 75% found once. With 2 bases clipped from V and 8 bases from J, the junction kept 12 bases outside the gene matches. The germline gives CDR1 PRHDT, CDR2 FYEKMQ (reference sequence). The CDR3 spans 17 residues. On this clone: Its antigen is unidentified.

Collection took place from a patient who underwent chemoradiotherapy. The rearrangement joins TRBV13 to TRBJ2-2; TRBD2 aligns across 9 bases. The TCR sequence derives from a human donor with HPV-associated anogenital cancer. CDR3 in amino acids: CASSLLGLAGHPGELFF. Here the CDR3 DNA reads TGTGCCAGCAGCTTACTAGGGCTAGCGGGGCACCCAGGGGAGCTGTTTTTT.